These 24 T cell receptor beta chains originate from one sample sequenced in a study of tumor and adjacent non-tumor tissue in lung cancer. TCRbeta libraries were built with three rounds of nested PCR, modified from ARM-PCR. From the multiplex PCR reads, TCRdb called clonotypes with MiXCR, one entry per CDR3 protein. The sample lists 220,000 or so distinct CDR3 sequences, 70% to 75% seen once, with around 25% in the top ten. This sample's RNA came from whole unsorted tissue. Sequencing was carried out using lung tumor tissue. These receptors were taken from a man in his 60s with non-small cell lung cancer.

The J gene is TRBJ1-1, the V gene TRBV12-3 or TRBV12-4; 10 bases align to TRBD1. The CDR3 covers 15 residues. V was clipped by 6 bases and J by 1 base; unmatched bases: 5. CDR3 sequence reads: CASSARDRGNTEAFF. The CDR3 nucleotides are TGTGCCAGCAGCGCCCGGGACAGGGGGAACACTGAAGCTTTCTTT.

Regarding this clonotype: Being one base from a much bigger clone, this may be a read error. V gene TRBV29-1 combines with J gene TRBJ2-2, with no clear D. This CDR3 region has 14 residues. Germline V gene data show CDR1 as SQVTM and CDR2 as ANQGSEA. This CDR3 is CSALKGRNTEELFF. CDR3 DNA: TGCAGCGCCCTAAAGGGAAGGAACACCGAGGAGCTGTTTTTT.

Points on this clonotype: Because the CDR3 is missing its conserved closing phenylalanine or tryptophan, this is likely a read error. CDR3 region: CASSQAGGGTEAFI. DNA for the CDR3: TGCGCCAGCAGCCAAGCCGGGGGGGGGACTGAAGCTTTCATT. This sequence joins TRBV4-1 and TRBJ1-1; a possible D gene is TRBD1 (5 bases). The CDR3 runs 14 residues. Germline CDR1 is MGHRA and CDR2 is YSYEKL. V lost 1 base, J lost 5 bases, and 11 bases lay in between.

Comment on this clonotype: This may stem from a read error, because a much larger clone lies one nucleotide away. The V and J genes are TRBV20-1 and TRBJ1-1; no clear D. The CDR3 consists of 16 residues. Deletions cut 0 bases from V and 4 bases from J, with 18 bases between. Germline CDR1 is DFQATT and CDR2 is SNEGSKA (reference sequence). CDR3 residues: CSARDLVRALGTEAFF. The CDR3 DNA follows: TGCAGTGCTAGAGATTTGGTGAGGGCCCTGGGCACTGAAGCTTTCTTT.

This clonotype showed up just a few times. The V gene is TRBV28, the J gene TRBJ1-2; no clear D gene. Trimming took off 6 bases at V and 5 bases at J, with 7 bases between the two ends. Per the germline V gene, CDR1 is MDHEN and CDR2 is SYDVKM. This CDR3 spans 11 amino acids. This CDR3 is CASSPGYGYTF. The DNA for the CDR3 is TGTGCCAGCAGCCCCGGGTATGGCTACACCTTC.

V usage is TRBV11-2 and J usage is TRBJ2-1; 7 bases map to TRBD2. Germline values: CDR1 SGHAT, CDR2 FQNNGV. CDR3 size: 18 residues. Trimming removed 1 base from V and 7 bases from J; junction bases left unmatched: 16. The CDR3 protein is CASSLGTSRGPSFNEQFF. The CDR3 region has the DNA TGTGCCAGCAGCTTAGGGACTAGTCGGGGCCCGTCTTTTAATGAGCAGTTCTTC.

For this clonotype: A much bigger clone sits one base away, suggesting this may be a read error. The chain uses TRBV20-1 and TRBJ2-4; the D gene is possibly TRBD1 (6 bases). With 5 bases removed from V and 8 bases from J, the gap between germline ends came to 19 bases. The CDR3 contains 14 residues. The V gene's germline CDR1 is DFQATT and CDR2 SNEGSKA (reference sequence). The CDR3 reads CSALPRTEWDIQYF. The DNA of the CDR3 is TGCAGTGCTCTCCCTAGGACAGAGTGGGACATTCAGTACTTC.

Note on this clonotype: Relative to the germline gene, one junction end is altered; a read error may explain this. The chain couples TRBV28 to TRBJ1-2, with TRBD1 identical over 10 bases. Germline V lookup: CDR1 MDHEN, CDR2 SYDVKM. This CDR3 has 16 residues. CDR3 DNA sequence: TGTGCCAGCAGCCGTCGACAGGGGGCAACTAACTATGACTACACCTTC. This encodes CASSRRQGATNYDYTF.

V usage is TRBV4-1 and J usage is TRBJ2-7; D not resolved. Germline CDR1 is MGHRA and CDR2 is YSYEKL. V was shortened by 7 bases and J by 7 bases, with 17 bases between the two germline ends. This CDR3 has 13 amino acids. The CDR3 sequence is CASTHDKEWEQYF. CDR3 DNA sequence: TGCGCCAGCACCCATGATAAGGAGTGGGAGCAGTACTTC.

Comments on this clonotype: Because the CDR3 is missing its conserved closing phenylalanine or tryptophan, this is likely a read error. The chain carries TRBV12-3 or TRBV12-4 and TRBJ2-7; D is unresolved. The J call may be faulty, since TRBJ2-5 better matches the DNA end. This CDR3 spans 13 amino acids. CDR3 residues: CASSLEHQETQYL. In DNA form, the CDR3 reads TGTGCCAGCAGTTTGGAACATCAAGAGACCCAGTACTTA.

This clonotype has just one count. The CDR3 nucleotides read TGTGCCAGCAGCCGGGGCTACCCCTCCACCGGGGAGCTGTTTTTT. Its translation is CASSRGYPSTGELFF. The chain is built from TRBV11-2 and TRBJ2-2; the D gene could be TRBD1 or TRBD2 (5 bases each). Germline V gives CDR1 SGHAT, CDR2 FQNNGV. V was clipped by 5 bases and J by 4 bases, with 14 bases between them. This CDR3 is built from 15 residues.

On this clonotype itself: A single base separates this from a much larger clone, so it may be a read error. The rearrangement joins TRBV6-2 or TRBV6-3 to TRBJ1-1; 7 positions match TRBD1. The CDR3 sequence is 13 residues long. V was pared by 3 bases and J by 7 bases, with 5 bases of the junction left unmatched. Germline V gene data show CDR1 as MNHEY and CDR2 as SVGEGT. CDR3 amino acids: CASSYRQGIEAFF. DNA for the CDR3: TGTGCCAGCAGTTATCGACAGGGCATTGAAGCTTTCTTT.

Points on this clonotype: A read error is possible here, since a much larger clone lies one base away. The genes are TRBV20-1 and TRBJ2-7; TRBD2 might be the D (6 bases). The CDR3 runs to 16 residues. Germline lookup yields CDR1 DFQATT and CDR2 SNEGSKA (reference sequence). Trimming took 3 bases from V and 2 from J, leaving 20 bases between them. The CDR3 region has the DNA TGCAGTGCTAGCTACTCCGGCCTAGCGTCTCCCTACGAGCAGTACTTC. Amino acid sequence: CSASYSGLASPYEQYF.

This sequence joins TRBV4-3 and TRBJ2-7, with D unresolved. The CDR3 contains 16 residues. The V and J ends lost 3 bases and 4 bases respectively, with 19 bases between them. The germline V gene encodes CDR1 LGHNA and CDR2 YSLEER. CDR3 in DNA: TGCGCCAGCAGCCATGAAGGACCAGGAGTTCCTTACGAGCAGTACTTC. Its translation is CASSHEGPGVPYEQYF.

Concerning this clonotype: An end of the junction differs from the germline gene, which may be a read error. This chain joins TRBV20-1 and TRBJ1-1; D is ambiguous. From germline, CDR1 is DFQATT and CDR2 SNEGSKA (reference sequence). This CDR3 has 14 amino acids. For the CDR3, the DNA is TGCAGTGCTAGAGTACAGAGGAATAGCCCTGAAACTTTCTTT. This codes for CSARVQRNSPETFF.

This chain links TRBV20-1 with TRBJ2-1; 9 bases are a match to TRBD2. Germline V lookup: CDR1 DFQATT, CDR2 SNEGSKA (reference sequence). Trimming removed 6 bases from V and 8 bases from J; junction bases left unmatched: 11. The CDR3 runs to 14 residues. In nucleotides, the CDR3 is TGCAGTGCGATCGGGAGTAGCGGGAGTTATGAGCAGTTCTTC. It is translated as CSAIGSSGSYEQFF.

For this clonotype: Because the CDR3 is missing its conserved closing phenylalanine or tryptophan, this is likely a read error. The chain has TRBV20-1 and TRBJ1-1; D gene unclear. Germline V CDR1 and CDR2: DFQATT, SNEGSKA (reference sequence). CDR3 size: 13 residues. The chain's CDR3 is CRGTTGVNTEAFL. For the CDR3, the DNA is TGTAGAGGAACGACGGGAGTGAACACTGAAGCTTTCCTT.

This clonotype was observed a handful of times. The V call is TRBV6-5, the J call TRBJ2-1, with D possibly being TRBD1 (6 bases). CDR3 length: 13 amino acids. Trimming left V 6 bases short and J 4 bases short, with 10 bases between. Germline lookup yields CDR1 MNHEY and CDR2 SVGAGI. CDR3 nucleotide sequence: TGTGCCAGCAGAAAAACAGGGTACAATGAGCAGTTCTTC. Protein: CASRKTGYNEQFF.

This clonotype was seen repeatedly, ten times or more. The J gene is TRBJ2-3, the V gene TRBV11-2, with a possible D match to TRBD2 (7 bases). This CDR3 is built from 17 residues. Trimming pared 5 bases from V and 5 bases from J, leaving 23 bases between. Germline-derived CDR1 and CDR2 are SGHAT and FQNNGV. The CDR3 DNA follows: TGTGCCAGCAGCGGGGGGCCTTCATGGGGGGGCCGAGATACGCAGTATTTT. This translates into CASSGGPSWGGRDTQYF.

For this clonotype: Since a much larger clone is just one base distant, this may be a read error. J is TRBJ1-2 and V is TRBV20-1; the D is unclear. Per germline, CDR1 DFQATT and CDR2 SNEGSKA (reference sequence). The CDR3 runs 13 residues. V was trimmed by 4 bases and J by 3 bases, leaving 12 bases between them. CDR3 residues: CSAKPTTYYGYTF. The CDR3 bases are TGCAGTGCTAAACCGACAACCTACTATGGCTACACCTTC.

A note on this clonotype: This sequence may be a read error, since a much larger clone differs from it by one base. V usage is TRBV29-1 and J usage is TRBJ2-7; 10 nucleotides match TRBD1. Trimming at V came to 8 bases and at J to 2 bases, leaving 6 bases not matched to a gene. The CDR3 has 13 residues. Germline V gene lookup returns CDR1 SQVTM and CDR2 ANQGSEA. The CDR3 region has the DNA TGCAGCATCTCGGGACAGGGGACCTACGAGCAGTACTTC. It codes for CSISGQGTYEQYF.

On this clonotype: The conserved closing phenylalanine or tryptophan is absent in this CDR3, likely reflecting a read error. The chain has TRBV11-1 and TRBJ2-7; D remains ambiguous. This CDR3 region has 16 residues. Trimming shortened V by 0 bases and J by 3 bases, and 15 bases separated the two germline ends. From germline, CDR1 is SGHAT and CDR2 FQDESV (reference sequence). The CDR3 reads CASSLAIRDNFYEQYL. Here the CDR3 DNA reads TGTGCCAGCAGCTTAGCCATTCGTGACAACTTCTACGAGCAGTACTTA.

A word on this clonotype: Germline and junction disagree at one end, which may indicate a read error. The rearrangement joins TRBV11-2 to TRBJ2-1; the D gene is possibly TRBD2 (5 bases). The CDR3 sequence is 17 residues long. CDR1 and CDR2 from the germline V gene are SGHAT and FQNNGV. The CDR3 is CASCLISTGSSYNEQFF. DNA for the CDR3: TGTGCCAGCTGCTTAATCTCCACGGGGAGCTCCTACAATGAGCAGTTCTTC.

The chain couples TRBV20-1 to TRBJ1-6; 8 nucleotides align to TRBD1. V shed 5 bases, J shed 9 bases, and the junction held 9 bases outside the gene matches. Germline V CDR1 and CDR2: DFQATT, SNEGSKA (reference sequence). The CDR3 spans 14 residues. CDR3 DNA: TGCAGTGCTGCCTTCTGTGACAGGGGTTCACCCCTCCACTTT. The encoded protein is CSAAFCDRGSPLHF.